One and the same sample provided the 21 T cell receptor beta chains below, sequenced in a study of vaccination effects on CD4 cells after COVID-19. Method: immunoSEQ multiplex PCR; TCRdb's copy keeps in-frame clones and lacks some. The top ten clones hold 0.95% to 1.5% of a sample with roughly 71,000 clones, about 80% of them seen once. Antigen-specific CD4+ T cell clonotypes were called by their expansion after viral peptide-pool culture in ViraFEST. When less than 11 days of culture had elapsed, CD4+ T cells were isolated. Of the BNT162b2 and mRNA-1273 vaccines, participants received two doses of one or the other. No antigen has been assigned to these receptors. The sample here was CD4+ T cells from PBMCs cultured with HCoV-229E spike peptides, taken after COVID-19 vaccination. These receptors all come from a human donor who received a COVID-19 vaccine.

V and J are TRBV6-5 and TRBJ1-2; D unresolved. Trimming shortened V by 0 bases and J by 6 bases, and 14 bases separated the two germline ends. The CDR3 sequence is 15 residues long. Germline CDR1 reads MNHEY; CDR2 reads SVGAGI. The CDR3 reads CASSYSDRARDGYTF. CDR3 DNA: TGTGCCAGCAGTTACTCGGATCGGGCGAGGGATGGCTACACCTTC.

V usage is TRBV6-4 and J usage is TRBJ1-5, with TRBD1 matching over 9 bases. The J segment lost 3 bases and the V segment lost 2 bases, leaving 8 bases of the junction unmatched. CDR3 length equals 17 residues. Germline values: CDR1 MRHNA, CDR2 SNTAGT. CDR3 loop: CASSDPKGDRANQPQHF. CDR3 DNA: TGTGCCAGCAGTGACCCGAAAGGGGACAGGGCCAATCAGCCCCAGCATTTT.

This sequence joins TRBV7-3 and TRBJ2-7; maybe TRBD1 (8 bases). V lost 5 bases to trimming and J lost 4 bases, with 15 bases between them. Germline lookup yields CDR1 SGHTA and CDR2 FQGTGA. The CDR3 spans 14 residues. DNA of the CDR3: TGTGCCAGCAGCCTAGGACAGGGAGGGTACGAGCAGTACGTC. Translating gives CASSLGQGGYEQYV.

The gene calls are TRBV5-8 and TRBJ1-1; 10 positions agree with TRBD1. V shed 8 bases, J shed 2 bases, and the junction held 12 bases outside the gene matches. The CDR3 consists of 16 residues. Germline-derived CDR1 and CDR2 are SGHTS and YDEGEE. DNA for the CDR3: TGTGCCAGTCCAAGACAGGGGGCCTATGTCAACACTGAAGCTTTCTTT. This gives the protein CASPRQGAYVNTEAFF.

The chain uses TRBV5-6 and TRBJ2-6; 9 nucleotides line up with TRBD1. Germline loops: CDR1 SGHDT, CDR2 YYEEEE. This CDR3 has 17 amino acids. V lost 2 bases and J lost 2; bases outside the gene matches: 5. The CDR3 sequence: CASSFRQGGPGANVLTF. The CDR3 DNA sequence: TGTGCCAGCAGCTTCCGACAGGGGGGGCCTGGGGCCAACGTCCTGACTTTC.

This clone showed up just once. The rearrangement joins TRBV9 to TRBJ2-1, with 8 positions matching TRBD2. The trim removed 4 bases at V and 8 bases at J, leaving 11 bases unmatched. CDR3 length: 15 residues. CDR1 SGDLS and CDR2 YYNGEE come from the germline V gene. CDR3 in DNA: TGTGCCAGCAGCCGGGAGGGGCTAGTTCCGGATGAGCAGTTCTTC. Translated: CASSREGLVPDEQFF.

This chain joins TRBV13 and TRBJ2-5, with 11 positions matching TRBD2. CDR1 and CDR2 from the germline V gene are PRHDT and FYEKMQ (reference sequence). Unmatched junction bases numbered 8, after V lost 5 bases and J lost 6 bases. This CDR3 spans 15 amino acids. For the CDR3, the DNA is TGTGCCAGCAGCCAGATACTAGCGGGGGCGAAGACCCAGTACTTC. Translating gives CASSQILAGAKTQYF.

The rearrangement links TRBV5-3 to TRBJ1-2, with 7 nucleotides matching TRBD1. TRBV5-3 counts as an open reading frame of uncertain function. The CDR3 runs 14 residues. The V and J ends lost 4 bases and 4 bases, in that order; junction bases with no gene match: 7. CDR3 in amino acids: CARSAPGTVYGYTF. The CDR3 nucleotides are TGTGCCAGAAGCGCACCCGGGACAGTCTATGGCTACACCTTC.

The CDR3 reads CASNLAGAGEQYV. The CDR3 DNA is TGTGCCAGCAACCTAGCGGGGGCGGGGGAGCAGTACGTC. The V and J genes are TRBV2 and TRBJ2-7, with TRBD2 identical over 10 bases. Germline V gene data show CDR1 as SNHLY and CDR2 as FYNNEI. The ends lost 7 bases at V and 7 bases at J; junction bases unmatched: 7. The CDR3 consists of 13 residues.

The chain uses TRBV29-1 and TRBJ2-1, with D possibly being TRBD1 (6 bases). This CDR3 spans 15 amino acids. Trimming shortened V by 5 bases and J by 1 base, and 15 bases separated the two germline ends. Per germline, CDR1 SQVTM and CDR2 ANQGSEA. The CDR3 nucleotides are TGCAGCGTTATTACAGGGATTAGATCCTACAATGAGCAGTTCTTC. The encoded protein is CSVITGIRSYNEQFF.

This chain joins TRBV6-2 or TRBV6-3 and TRBJ2-7; D might be TRBD2 (5 bases). The CDR3 is made up of 14 amino acids. Germline V gene sequence: CDR1 MNHEY, CDR2 SVGEGT. The V end lost 6 bases, the J end lost 5 bases, and 17 bases lay between the germline ends. CDR3 sequence reads: CASSDHSGPNEQYV. Here the CDR3 DNA reads TGTGCCAGCAGCGACCACAGCGGCCCCAACGAGCAGTACGTC.

The chain uses TRBV7-2 and TRBJ2-2; perhaps D is TRBD1 or TRBD2 (5 bases each). Germline CDR1 reads SGHTA; CDR2 reads FQGNSA. Trimming stripped 5 bases from V and 1 base from J, with 11 bases between. The CDR3 runs 15 residues. Written as DNA, the CDR3 is TGTGCCAGCAGCCGGGACGGACGGAACACCGGGGAGCTGTTTTTT. Translated, it gives CASSRDGRNTGELFF.

In this sample, this clone turned up once. The chain has TRBV28 and TRBJ1-5; the D is unclear. CDR1 and CDR2 (germline): MDHEN, SYDVKM. This CDR3 has 13 residues. V was clipped by 4 bases and J by 0 bases, with 4 bases between them. CDR3 sequence: CASSWVSNQPQHF. In DNA form, the CDR3 reads TGTGCCAGCAGTTGGGTTAGCAATCAGCCCCAGCATTTT.

The CDR3 here is CASSYQGINSPLHF. The CDR3 DNA sequence: TGTGCCAGCAGTTACCAGGGGATCAATTCACCCCTCCACTTT. The gene calls are TRBV6-6 and TRBJ1-6; a possible D gene is TRBD1 (6 bases). V was shortened by 2 bases and J by 7 bases, with 9 bases between the two germline ends. The CDR3 extends over 14 amino acids. From germline, CDR1 is MNHNY and CDR2 SVGAGI (reference sequence).

The chain links TRBV5-1 to TRBJ2-5; 9 nucleotides match TRBD2. J was trimmed by 0 bases and V by 2 bases; bases with no gene match: 8. CDR1 and CDR2 from the germline V gene are SGHRS and YFSETQ. The CDR3 loop spans 17 amino acids. CDR3 residues: CASSLPLSGGHQETQYF. As DNA, the CDR3 is TGCGCCAGCAGCTTACCCCTCAGCGGGGGGCACCAAGAGACCCAGTACTTC.

The chain couples TRBV19 to TRBJ2-5; no definite D call. There are 13 residues in the CDR3. The germline V and J ends were trimmed by 3 bases and 1 base, with 6 bases remaining between them. Germline V lookup: CDR1 LNHDA, CDR2 SQIVND (reference sequence). CDR3 sequence (DNA): TGTGCCAGTAGTATCACAGTCCAAGAGACCCAGTACTTC. Translated, it gives CASSITVQETQYF.

This clone has more than one count but fewer than ten. The chain recombines TRBV2 with TRBJ1-1; no clear D gene. Germline V gene data show CDR1 as SNHLY and CDR2 as FYNNEI. This CDR3 has 13 amino acids. Trimming shortened V by 7 bases and J by 3 bases, and 12 bases separated the two germline ends. The CDR3: CASTGLRDTEAFF. The CDR3 DNA follows: TGTGCCAGCACCGGACTGAGGGACACTGAAGCTTTCTTT.

V gene TRBV18 combines with J gene TRBJ2-1; a possible D gene is TRBD2 (6 bases). The CDR3 totals 15 residues. V lost 3 bases and J 8 bases, leaving 17 bases between the germline ends. Germline V lookup: CDR1 KGHSH, CDR2 LQKENI. CDR3 region: CASSPPGPGGDEQFF. CDR3 nucleotide sequence: TGTGCCAGCTCACCTCCCGGGCCCGGCGGGGATGAGCAGTTCTTC.

The CDR3 coding sequence is TGTGCCAGTAGTATAGGAACACCCCGAGCGGATGAGCAGTTCTTC. This translates into CASSIGTPRADEQFF. The rearrangement joins TRBV19 to TRBJ2-1; maybe TRBD2 (5 bases). The germline V gene has CDR1 LNHDA and CDR2 SQIVND (reference sequence). Deletions cut 1 base from V and 8 bases from J, with 15 bases between. This CDR3 has 15 residues.

The V gene is TRBV6-1, the J gene TRBJ2-4; D gene uncertain. The CDR3 loop spans 15 amino acids. Trimming pared 1 base from V and 2 bases from J, leaving 9 bases between. Germline V gives CDR1 MNHNS, CDR2 SASEGT. CDR3 DNA sequence: TGTGCCAGCAGTGAAGTTTGGGATCCCAAAAACATTCAGTACTTC. It is translated as CASSEVWDPKNIQYF.

The V gene is TRBV19, the J gene TRBJ2-1; 9 bases match TRBD1. Germline V CDR1 and CDR2: LNHDA, SQIVND (reference sequence). CDR3 length: 15 residues. V lost 6 bases, J lost 7 bases, and 10 bases stayed unmatched. CDR3 in DNA: TGTGCCAGTAGCGGACAGGGGTCTAGCCGGAATGAGCAGTTCTTC. As protein: CASSGQGSSRNEQFF. The full variable domain, its missing parts supplied by reference TRBV19 and TRBJ2-1, is DGGITQSPKYLFRKEGQNVTLSCEQNLNHDAMYWYRQDPGQGLRLIYYSQIVNDFQKGDIAEGYSVSREKKESFPLTVTSAQKNPTAFYLCASSGQGSSRNEQFFGPGTRLTVL.